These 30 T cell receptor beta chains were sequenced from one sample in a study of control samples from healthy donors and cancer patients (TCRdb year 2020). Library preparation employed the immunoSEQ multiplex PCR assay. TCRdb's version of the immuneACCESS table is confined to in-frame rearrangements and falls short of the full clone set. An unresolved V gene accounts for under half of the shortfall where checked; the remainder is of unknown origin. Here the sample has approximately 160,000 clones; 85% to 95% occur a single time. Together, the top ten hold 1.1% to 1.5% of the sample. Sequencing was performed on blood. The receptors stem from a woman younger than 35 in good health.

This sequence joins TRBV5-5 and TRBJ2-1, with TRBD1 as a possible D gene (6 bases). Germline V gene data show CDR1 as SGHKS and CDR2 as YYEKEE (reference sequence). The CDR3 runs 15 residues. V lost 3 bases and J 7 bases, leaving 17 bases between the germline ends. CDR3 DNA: TGTGCCAGCAGCTCGGGGACACAACCGGTGAATGAGCAGTTCTTC. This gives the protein CASSSGTQPVNEQFF.

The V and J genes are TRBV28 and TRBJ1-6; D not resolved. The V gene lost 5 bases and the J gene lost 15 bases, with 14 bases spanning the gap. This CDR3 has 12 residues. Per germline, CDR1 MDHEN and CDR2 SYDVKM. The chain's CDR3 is CASSLPISLLHF. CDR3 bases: TGTGCCAGCAGTCTCCCCATTAGTCTCCTCCACTTT.

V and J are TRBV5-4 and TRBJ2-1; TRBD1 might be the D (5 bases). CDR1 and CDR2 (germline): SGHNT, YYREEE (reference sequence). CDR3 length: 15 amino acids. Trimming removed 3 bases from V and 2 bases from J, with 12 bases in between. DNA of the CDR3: TGTGCCAGCAGCTCCTCCACGACAGCCTACAATGAGCAGTTCTTC. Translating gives CASSSSTTAYNEQFF.

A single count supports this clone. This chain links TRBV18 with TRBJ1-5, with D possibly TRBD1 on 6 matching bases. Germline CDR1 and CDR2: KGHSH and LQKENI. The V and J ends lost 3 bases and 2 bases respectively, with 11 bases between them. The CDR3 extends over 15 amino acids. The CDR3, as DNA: TGTGCCAGCTCACCCGACAGGATGGGCAATCAGCCCCAGCATTTT. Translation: CASSPDRMGNQPQHF.

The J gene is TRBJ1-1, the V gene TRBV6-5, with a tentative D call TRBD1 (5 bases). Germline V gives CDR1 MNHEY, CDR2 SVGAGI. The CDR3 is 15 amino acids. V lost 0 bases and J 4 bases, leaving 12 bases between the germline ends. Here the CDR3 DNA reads TGTGCCAGCAGTTACTCGGGGGGTCTGGTCACTGAAGCTTTCTTT. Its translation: CASSYSGGLVTEAFF.

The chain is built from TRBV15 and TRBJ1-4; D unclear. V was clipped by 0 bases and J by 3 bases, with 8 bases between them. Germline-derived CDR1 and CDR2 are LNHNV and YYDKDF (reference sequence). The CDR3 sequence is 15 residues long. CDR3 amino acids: CATSREGSPNEKLFF. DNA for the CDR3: TGTGCCACCAGCAGAGAAGGCAGCCCTAATGAAAAACTGTTTTTT. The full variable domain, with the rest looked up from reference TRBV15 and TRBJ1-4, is DAMVIQNPRYQVTQFGKPVTLSCSQTLNHNVMYWYQQKSSQAPKLLFHYYDKDFNNEADTPDNFQSRRPNTSFCFLDIRSPGLGDTAMYLCATSREGSPNEKLFFGSGTQLSVL.

In nucleotides, the CDR3 is TGTGCCAGCAGCCAAATAGCGGGAGGGAGAGCAGATACGCAGTATTTT. Its protein product is CASSQIAGGRADTQYF. The chain recombines TRBV3-1 (or the pseudogene TRBV3-2) with TRBJ2-3; the match to TRBD2 covers 11 bases. The germline gives CDR1 LGHDT, CDR2 YNNKEL (reference sequence). With 2 bases clipped from V and 4 bases from J, the junction kept 5 bases outside the gene matches. The CDR3 totals 16 residues.

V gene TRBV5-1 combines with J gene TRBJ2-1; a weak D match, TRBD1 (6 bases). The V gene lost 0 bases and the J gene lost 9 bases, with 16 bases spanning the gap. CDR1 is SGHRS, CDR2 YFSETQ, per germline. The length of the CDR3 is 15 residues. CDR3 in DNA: TGCGCCAGCAGCTTGGACAGGGTGACATCAGGTGAGCAGTTCTTC. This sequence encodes CASSLDRVTSGEQFF. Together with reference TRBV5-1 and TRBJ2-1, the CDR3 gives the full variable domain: KAGVTQTPRYLIKTRGQQVTLSCSPISGHRSVSWYQQTPGQGLQFLFEYFSETQRNKGNFPGRFSGRQFSNSRSEMNVSTLELGDSALYLCASSLDRVTSGEQFFGPGTRLTVL.

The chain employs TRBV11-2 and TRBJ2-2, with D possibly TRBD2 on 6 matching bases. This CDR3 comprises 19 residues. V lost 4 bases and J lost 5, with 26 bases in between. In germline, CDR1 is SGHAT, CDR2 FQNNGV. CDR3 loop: CASSSGDRGSKLSTGELFF. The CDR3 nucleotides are TGTGCCAGCAGCTCCGGTGACCGGGGGAGTAAACTGAGTACCGGGGAGCTGTTTTTT.

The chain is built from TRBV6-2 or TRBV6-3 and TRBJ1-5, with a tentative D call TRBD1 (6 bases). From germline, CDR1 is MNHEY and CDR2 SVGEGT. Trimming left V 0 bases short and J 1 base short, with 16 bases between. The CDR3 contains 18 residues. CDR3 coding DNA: TGTGCCAGCAGTTACTCGGCGAGGGGGTTATTGAGCAATCAGCCCCAGCATTTT. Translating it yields CASSYSARGLLSNQPQHF.

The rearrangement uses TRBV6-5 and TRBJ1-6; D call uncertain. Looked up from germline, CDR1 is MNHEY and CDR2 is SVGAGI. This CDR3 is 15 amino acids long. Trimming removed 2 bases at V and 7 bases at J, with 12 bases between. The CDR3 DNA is TGTGCCAGCAGTTACGCATCCGGGGTCAATTCACCCCTCCACTTT. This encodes CASSYASGVNSPLHF.

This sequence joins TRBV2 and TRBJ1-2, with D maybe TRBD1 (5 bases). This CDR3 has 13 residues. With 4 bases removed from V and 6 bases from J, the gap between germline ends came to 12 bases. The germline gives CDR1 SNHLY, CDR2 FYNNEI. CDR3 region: CASSARGYDGYTF. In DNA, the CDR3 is TGTGCCAGCAGTGCAAGGGGTTACGATGGCTACACCTTC.

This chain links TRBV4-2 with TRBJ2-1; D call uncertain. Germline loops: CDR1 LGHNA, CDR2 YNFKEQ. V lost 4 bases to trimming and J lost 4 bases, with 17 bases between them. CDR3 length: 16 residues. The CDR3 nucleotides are TGTGCCAGCAGCCCCAGTAGAGTGTTTGGTTACAATGAGCAGTTCTTC. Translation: CASSPSRVFGYNEQFF.

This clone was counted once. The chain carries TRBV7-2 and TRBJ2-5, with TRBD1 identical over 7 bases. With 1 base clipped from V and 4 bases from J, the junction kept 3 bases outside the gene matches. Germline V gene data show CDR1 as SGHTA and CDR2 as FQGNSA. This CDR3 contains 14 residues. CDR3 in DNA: TGTGCCAGCAGCTTAGACAGGGGTACAGAGACCCAGTACTTC. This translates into CASSLDRGTETQYF.

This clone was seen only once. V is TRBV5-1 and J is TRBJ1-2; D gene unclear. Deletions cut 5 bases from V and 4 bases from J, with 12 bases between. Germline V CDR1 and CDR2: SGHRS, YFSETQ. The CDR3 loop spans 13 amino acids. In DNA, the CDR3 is TGCGCCAGCAGGAAGGAACGAACCTATGGCTACACCTTC. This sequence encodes CASRKERTYGYTF. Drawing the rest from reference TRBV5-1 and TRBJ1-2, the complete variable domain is KAGVTQTPRYLIKTRGQQVTLSCSPISGHRSVSWYQQTPGQGLQFLFEYFSETQRNKGNFPGRFSGRQFSNSRSEMNVSTLELGDSALYLCASRKERTYGYTFGSGTRLTVV.

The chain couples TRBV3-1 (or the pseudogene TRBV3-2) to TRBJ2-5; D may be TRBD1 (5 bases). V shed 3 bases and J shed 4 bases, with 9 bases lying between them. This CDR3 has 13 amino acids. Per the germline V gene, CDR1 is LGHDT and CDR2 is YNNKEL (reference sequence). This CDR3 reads CASSHRDRETQYF. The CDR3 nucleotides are TGTGCCAGCAGCCACAGGGATCGAGAGACCCAGTACTTC.

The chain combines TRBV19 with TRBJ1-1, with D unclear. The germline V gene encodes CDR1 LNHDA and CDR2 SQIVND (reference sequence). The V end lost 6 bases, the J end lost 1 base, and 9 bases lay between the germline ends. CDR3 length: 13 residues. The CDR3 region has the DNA TGTGCCAGTAGGGCCCCGGGGAACACTGAAGCTTTCTTT. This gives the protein CASRAPGNTEAFF.

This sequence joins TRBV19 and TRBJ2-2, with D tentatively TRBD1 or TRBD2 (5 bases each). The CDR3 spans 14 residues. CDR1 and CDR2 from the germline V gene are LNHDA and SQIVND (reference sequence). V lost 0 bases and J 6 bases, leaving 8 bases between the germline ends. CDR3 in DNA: TGTGCCAGTAGTATAGATGGGACGTCCGGGGAGCTGTTTTTT. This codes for CASSIDGTSGELFF.

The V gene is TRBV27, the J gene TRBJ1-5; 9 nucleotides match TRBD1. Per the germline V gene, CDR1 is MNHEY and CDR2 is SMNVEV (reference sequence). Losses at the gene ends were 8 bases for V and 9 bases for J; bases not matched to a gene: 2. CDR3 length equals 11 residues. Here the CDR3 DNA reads TGTGCCAGCGGACAGGGGTGGCCCCAGCATTTT. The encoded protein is CASGQGWPQHF.

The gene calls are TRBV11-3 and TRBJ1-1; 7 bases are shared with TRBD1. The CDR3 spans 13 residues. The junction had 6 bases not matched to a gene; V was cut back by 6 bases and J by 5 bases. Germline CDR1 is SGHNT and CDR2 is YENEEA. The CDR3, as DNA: TGTGCCAGCAGTGCGACAGGGAGAACTGAAGCTTTCTTT. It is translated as CASSATGRTEAFF.

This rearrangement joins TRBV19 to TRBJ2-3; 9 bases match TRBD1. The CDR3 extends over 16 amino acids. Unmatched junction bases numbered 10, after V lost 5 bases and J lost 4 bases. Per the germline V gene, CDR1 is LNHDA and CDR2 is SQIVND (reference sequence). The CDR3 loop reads CASSEDGTGFADTQYF. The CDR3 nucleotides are TGTGCCAGTAGTGAGGACGGGACAGGGTTTGCAGATACGCAGTATTTT.

CDR3 DNA sequence: TGTGCCAGCAGCCTAGGAAATCAGCCCCAGCATTTT. This gives the protein CASSLGNQPQHF. The J gene is TRBJ1-5, the V gene TRBV11-2; no firm D call. Germline lookup yields CDR1 SGHAT and CDR2 FQNNGV. This CDR3 is 12 amino acids long. Trimming stripped 5 bases from V and 4 bases from J, with 6 bases between.

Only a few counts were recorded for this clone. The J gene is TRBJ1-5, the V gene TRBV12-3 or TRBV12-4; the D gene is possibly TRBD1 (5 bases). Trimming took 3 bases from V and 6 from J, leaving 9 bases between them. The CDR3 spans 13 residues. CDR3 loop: CASSLWGVQPQHF. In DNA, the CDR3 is TGTGCCAGCAGTTTGTGGGGGGTTCAGCCCCAGCATTTT.

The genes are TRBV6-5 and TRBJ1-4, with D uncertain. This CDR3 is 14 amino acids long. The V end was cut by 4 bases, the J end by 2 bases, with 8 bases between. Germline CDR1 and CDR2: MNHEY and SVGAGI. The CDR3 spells CASSSWLTNEKLFF. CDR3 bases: TGTGCCAGCAGTTCTTGGTTGACTAATGAAAAACTGTTTTTT.

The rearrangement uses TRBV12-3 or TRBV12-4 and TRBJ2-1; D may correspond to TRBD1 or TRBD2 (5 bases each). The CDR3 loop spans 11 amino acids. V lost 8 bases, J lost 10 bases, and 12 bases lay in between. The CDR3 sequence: CASGGYLEQFF. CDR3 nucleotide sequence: TGTGCCAGCGGGGGTTATCTAGAGCAGTTCTTC.

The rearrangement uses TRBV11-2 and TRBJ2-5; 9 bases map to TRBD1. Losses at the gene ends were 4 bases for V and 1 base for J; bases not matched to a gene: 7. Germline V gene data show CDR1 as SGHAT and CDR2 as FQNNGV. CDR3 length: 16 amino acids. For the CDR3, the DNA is TGTGCCAGCAGCTACCGCCGGGACAGGGCCCAAGAGACCCAGTACTTC. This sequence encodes CASSYRRDRAQETQYF.

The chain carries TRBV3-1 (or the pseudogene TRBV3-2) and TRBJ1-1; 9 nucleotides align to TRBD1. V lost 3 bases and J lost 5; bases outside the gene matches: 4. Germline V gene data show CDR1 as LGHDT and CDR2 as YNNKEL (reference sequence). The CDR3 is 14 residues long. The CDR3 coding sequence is TGTGCCAGCAGCCATGGGACAGGGTTGACTGAAGCTTTCTTT. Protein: CASSHGTGLTEAFF.

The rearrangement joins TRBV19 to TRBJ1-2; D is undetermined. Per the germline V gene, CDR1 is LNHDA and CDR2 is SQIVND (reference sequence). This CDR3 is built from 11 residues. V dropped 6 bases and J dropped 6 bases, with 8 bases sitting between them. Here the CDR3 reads CASREGHGYTF. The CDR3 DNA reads TGTGCCAGTAGAGAAGGCCATGGCTACACCTTC.

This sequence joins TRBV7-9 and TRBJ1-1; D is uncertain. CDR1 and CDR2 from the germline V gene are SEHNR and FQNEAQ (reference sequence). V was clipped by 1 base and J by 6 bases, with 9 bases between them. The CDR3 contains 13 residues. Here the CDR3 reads CASSLGMRAEAFF. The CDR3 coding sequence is TGTGCCAGCAGCTTAGGGATGAGGGCTGAAGCTTTCTTT.

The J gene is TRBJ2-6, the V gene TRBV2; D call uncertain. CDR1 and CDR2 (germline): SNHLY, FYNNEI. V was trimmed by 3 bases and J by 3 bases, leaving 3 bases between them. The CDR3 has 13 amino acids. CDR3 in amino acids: CASSDDGANVLTF. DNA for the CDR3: TGTGCCAGCAGTGACGATGGGGCCAACGTCCTGACTTTC.